These T cell receptor beta chains were read from a single sample in a study of blood T cell repertoires in COVID-19. Profiling relied on immunoSEQ multiplex PCR, and the TCRdb table lists in-frame clones only, not all of them. Here the sample spans 200,000 to 300,000 clones, roughly 85% being singletons. The sample was PBMCs or T cells enriched from blood (not recorded which). These receptor sequences come from a woman aged 45-59 years with acute COVID-19. Both conserved end residues are part of each CDR3. D genes are given only for firm matches. Clone size appears in some rows only: once, few, many, or a class for an expanded clone.

TRBD1,TRBV30,NA,TRBJ1-5,TGTGCCTGGAGTCCTCACAGGGGTTTACCGTTGAATCAGCCCCAGCATTTT,CAWSPHRGLPLNQPQHF
NA,TRBV7-9,NA,TRBJ1-6,TGTGCCAGCAGCCATAGGACAGTCTCCAATTCACCCCTCCACTTT,CASSHRTVSNSPLHF
NA,TRBV9,NA,TRBJ1-2,TGTGCCAGCAGCGTAGAGATAGACTATGGCTACACCTTC,CASSVEIDYGYTF
NA,TRBV5-4,NA,TRBJ1-5,TGTGCCAGCAGCTTGGACAGTTTCCAGCCCCAGCATTTT,CASSLDSFQPQHF
NA,TRBV18,NA,TRBJ2-7,TGTGCCAGCTCACCACCGACAGGAAGGGAGCAGTACTTC,CASSPPTGREQYF
TRBD1,TRBV11-1,NA,TRBJ2-7,TGTGCCAGCAACGATAGGACAGGGCGCTACGAGCAGTACTTC,CASNDRTGRYEQYF
TRBD1,TRBV25-1,NA,TRBJ1-1,TGTGCCAGCAGTGCCTCTTCTGATGGACAGGGCGCGCACACTGAAGCTTTCTTT,CASSASSDGQGAHTEAFF
NA,TRBV2,NA,TRBJ1-1,TGTGCCAGCAGCCTCGACCCGCAGGTGAACACTGAAGCTTTCTTT,CASSLDPQVNTEAFF
TRBD1,TRBV5-1,NA,TRBJ2-2,TGCGCCAGCAGCCCGGGACAGGGGACCGGGGAGCTGTTTTTT,CASSPGQGTGELFF
NA,TRBV6-5,NA,TRBJ2-7,TGTGCCAGCAGCCTTCGACAGTCCGTCTCCTACGAGCAGTACTTC,CASSLRQSVSYEQYF
NA,TRBV5-1,NA,TRBJ2-3,TGCGCCAGCAGCTTTAGCCGGGGCACAGATACGCAGTATTTT,CASSFSRGTDTQYF
TRBD1,TRBV6-5,NA,TRBJ1-1,TGTGCCAGCAGTTATCGGGACAGGTCTGAAGCTTTCTTT,CASSYRDRSEAFF
NA,TRBV27,once,TRBJ1-1,TGTGCCAGCTCCTCAGGCCTCGACAGGAGCACTGAAGCTTTCTTT,CASSSGLDRSTEAFF
TRBD1,TRBV3-1/TRBV3-2,NA,TRBJ1-2,TGTGCCAGCAGCCAAGACCGGGACAGGGTCGGGCTAAGCTATGGCTACACCTTC,CASSQDRDRVGLSYGYTF
NA,TRBV18,NA,TRBJ2-4,TGTGCCAGCTCACCACTAACAGGGGAGGATATTCAGTACTTC,CASSPLTGEDIQYF